A single TCR beta chain is shown here with its context. The data are from a study of cytomegalovirus exposure and HLA in healthy donors. It was with 60 Vbeta and 13 Jbeta primers that the PCR ran. Produced via immunoSEQ multiplex PCR; TCRdb's table is partial and in-frame only. The sample yields 150,000 to 200,000 clones, over 70% seen once. CDR3 size: 15 residues. CDR1 and CDR2 (germline): SGHDT, YYEEEE. V lost 2 bases, J lost 3 bases, and 6 bases stayed unmatched. Sequencing was performed on PBMCs. The chain combines TRBV5-6 with TRBJ2-7; TRBD1 matches 9 bases. The sequence was collected from a woman between 25 and 40 years old in good health and CMV-seropositive. The CDR3 nucleotides read TGTGCCAGCAGCTTCTCACAGGGGGCCCTCTACGAGCAGTACTTC. The encoded protein is CASSFSQGALYEQYF.